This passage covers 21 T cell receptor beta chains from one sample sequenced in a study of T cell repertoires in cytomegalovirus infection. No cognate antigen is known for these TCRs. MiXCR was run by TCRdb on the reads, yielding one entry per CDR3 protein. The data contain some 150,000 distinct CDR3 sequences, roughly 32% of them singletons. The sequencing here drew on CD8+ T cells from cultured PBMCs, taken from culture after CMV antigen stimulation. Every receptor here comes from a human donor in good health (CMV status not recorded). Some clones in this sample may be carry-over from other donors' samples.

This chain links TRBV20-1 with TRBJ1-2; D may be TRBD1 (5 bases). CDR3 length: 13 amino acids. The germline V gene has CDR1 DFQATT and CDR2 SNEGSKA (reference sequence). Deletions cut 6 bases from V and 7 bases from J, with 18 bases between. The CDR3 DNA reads TGCAGTGCCTGGGTCTCAGGGTCGACTGGCTACACCTTC. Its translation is CSAWVSGSTGYTF.

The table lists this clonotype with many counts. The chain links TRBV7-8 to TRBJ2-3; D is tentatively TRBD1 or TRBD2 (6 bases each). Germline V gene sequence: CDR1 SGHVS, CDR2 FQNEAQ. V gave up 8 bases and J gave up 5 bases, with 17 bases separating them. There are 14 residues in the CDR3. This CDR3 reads CASLHPGAQDTQYF. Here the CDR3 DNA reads TGTGCCAGCCTCCATCCGGGGGCGCAAGATACGCAGTATTTT.

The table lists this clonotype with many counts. CDR3 protein: CASSLEGGGSSYNEQFF. The CDR3 bases are TGCGCCAGCAGCCTGGAGGGCGGGGGAAGCTCCTACAATGAGCAGTTCTTC. The gene calls are TRBV5-1 and TRBJ2-1, with 7 bases matching TRBD2. With V trimmed by 4 bases and J by 0 bases, 10 bases remained unmatched. The CDR3 covers 17 residues. Germline V gives CDR1 SGHRS, CDR2 YFSETQ.

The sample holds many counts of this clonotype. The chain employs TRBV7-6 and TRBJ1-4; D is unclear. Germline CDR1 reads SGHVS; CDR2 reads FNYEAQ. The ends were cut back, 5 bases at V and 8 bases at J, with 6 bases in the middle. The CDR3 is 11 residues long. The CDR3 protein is CASSHGEKLFF. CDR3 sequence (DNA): TGTGCCAGCAGCCACGGAGAAAAACTGTTTTTT.

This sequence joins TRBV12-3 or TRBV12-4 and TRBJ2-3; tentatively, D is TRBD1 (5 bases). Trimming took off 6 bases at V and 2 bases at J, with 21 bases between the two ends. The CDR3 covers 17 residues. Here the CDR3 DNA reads TGTGCCAGCAGCGTTCAGGGAAATAATCCCTACACAGATACGCAGTATTTT. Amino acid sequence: CASSVQGNNPYTDTQYF.

In DNA, the CDR3 is TGTGCCAGCAGCCCCGGGACTAGCGGGGGGAACTCCTACAATGAGCAGTTCTTC. Translating it yields CASSPGTSGGNSYNEQFF. The genes are TRBV27 and TRBJ2-1, with 15 bases identical to TRBD2. The CDR3 is made up of 18 amino acids. CDR1 is MNHEY, CDR2 SMNVEV, per germline (reference sequence). V was pared by 6 bases and J by 0 bases, with 6 bases of the junction left unmatched.

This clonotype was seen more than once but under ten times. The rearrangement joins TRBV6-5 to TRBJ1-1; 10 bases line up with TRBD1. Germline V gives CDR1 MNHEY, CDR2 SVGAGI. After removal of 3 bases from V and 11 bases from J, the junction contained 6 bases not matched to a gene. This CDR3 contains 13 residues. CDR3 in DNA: TGTGCCAGCAGTTATGACAGGGGGCTGGCGGCTTTCTTT. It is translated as CASSYDRGLAAFF.

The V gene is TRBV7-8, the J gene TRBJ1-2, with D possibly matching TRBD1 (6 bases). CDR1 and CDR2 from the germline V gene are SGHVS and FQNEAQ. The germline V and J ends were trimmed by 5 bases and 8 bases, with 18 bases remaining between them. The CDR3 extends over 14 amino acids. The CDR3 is CASSPPTGQGGYTF. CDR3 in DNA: TGTGCCAGCAGCCCACCCACAGGGCAAGGAGGCTACACCTTC.

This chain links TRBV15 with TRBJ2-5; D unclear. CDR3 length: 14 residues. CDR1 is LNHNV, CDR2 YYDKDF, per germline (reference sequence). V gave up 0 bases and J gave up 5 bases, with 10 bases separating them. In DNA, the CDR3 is TGTGCCACCAGCAGAGATAGGATTTCGGAGACCCAGTACTTC. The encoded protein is CATSRDRISETQYF.

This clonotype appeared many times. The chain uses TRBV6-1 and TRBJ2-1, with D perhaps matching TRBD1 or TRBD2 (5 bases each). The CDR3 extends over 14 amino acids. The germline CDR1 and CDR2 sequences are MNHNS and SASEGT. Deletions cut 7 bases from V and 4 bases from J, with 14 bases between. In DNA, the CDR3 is TGTGCCAGCACCCCCAGGGACGGATACAATGAGCAGTTCTTC. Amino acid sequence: CASTPRDGYNEQFF.

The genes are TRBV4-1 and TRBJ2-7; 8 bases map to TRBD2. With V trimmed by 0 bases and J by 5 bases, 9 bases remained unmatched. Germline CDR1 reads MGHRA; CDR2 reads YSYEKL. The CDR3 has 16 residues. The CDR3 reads CASSQEKTGGADEQYF. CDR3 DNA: TGCGCCAGCAGCCAAGAGAAAACCGGGGGGGCCGACGAGCAGTACTTC.

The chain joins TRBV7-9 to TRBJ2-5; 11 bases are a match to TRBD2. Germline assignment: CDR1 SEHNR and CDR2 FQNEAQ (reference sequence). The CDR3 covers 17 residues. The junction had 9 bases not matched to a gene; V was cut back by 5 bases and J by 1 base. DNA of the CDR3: TGTGCCAGCAGCCGTGCCTCTAGCGGGGGGTTCCAAGAGACCCAGTACTTC. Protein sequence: CASSRASSGGFQETQYF. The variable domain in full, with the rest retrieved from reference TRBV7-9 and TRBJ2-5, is DTGVSQNPRHKITKRGQNVTFRCDPISEHNRLYWYRQTLGQGPEFLTYFQNEAQLEKSRLLSDRFSAERPKGSFSTLEIQRTEQGDSAMYLCASSRASSGGFQETQYFGPGTRLLVL.

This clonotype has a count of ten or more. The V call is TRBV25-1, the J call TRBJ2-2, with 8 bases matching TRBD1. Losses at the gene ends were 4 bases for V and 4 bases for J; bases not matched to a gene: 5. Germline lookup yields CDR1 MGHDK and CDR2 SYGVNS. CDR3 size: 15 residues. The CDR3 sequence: CASSGTGRGTGELFF. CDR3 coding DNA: TGTGCCAGCAGTGGGACAGGGCGGGGCACCGGGGAGCTGTTTTTT. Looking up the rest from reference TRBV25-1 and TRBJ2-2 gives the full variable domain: EADIYQTPRYLVIGTGKKITLECSQTMGHDKMYWYQQDPGMELHLIHYSYGVNSTEKGDLSSESTVSRIRTEHFPLTLESARPSHTSQYLCASSGTGRGTGELFFGEGSRLTVL.

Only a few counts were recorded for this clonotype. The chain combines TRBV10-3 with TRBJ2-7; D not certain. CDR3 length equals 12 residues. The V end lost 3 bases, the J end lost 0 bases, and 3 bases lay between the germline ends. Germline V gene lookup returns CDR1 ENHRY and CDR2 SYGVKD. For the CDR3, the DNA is TGTGCCATCAGTGACAGCTCCTACGAGCAGTACTTC. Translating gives CAISDSSYEQYF.

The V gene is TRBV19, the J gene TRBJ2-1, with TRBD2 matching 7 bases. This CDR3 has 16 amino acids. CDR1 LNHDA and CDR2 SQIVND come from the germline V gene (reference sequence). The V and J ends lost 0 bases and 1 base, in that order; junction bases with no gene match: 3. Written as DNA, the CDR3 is TGTGCCAGTAGTATAGACGGGGGGAGTTCCTACAATGAGCAGTTCTTC. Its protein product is CASSIDGGSSYNEQFF. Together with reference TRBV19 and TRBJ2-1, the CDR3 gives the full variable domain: DGGITQSPKYLFRKEGQNVTLSCEQNLNHDAMYWYRQDPGQGLRLIYYSQIVNDFQKGDIAEGYSVSREKKESFPLTVTSAQKNPTAFYLCASSIDGGSSYNEQFFGPGTRLTVL.

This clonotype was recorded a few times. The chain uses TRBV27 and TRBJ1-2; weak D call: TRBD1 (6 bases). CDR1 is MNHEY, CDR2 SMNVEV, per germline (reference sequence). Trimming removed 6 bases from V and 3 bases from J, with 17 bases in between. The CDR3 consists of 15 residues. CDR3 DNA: TGTGCCAGCAGAGGGGGGCGCGAACCACACTATGGCTACACCTTC. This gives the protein CASRGGREPHYGYTF.

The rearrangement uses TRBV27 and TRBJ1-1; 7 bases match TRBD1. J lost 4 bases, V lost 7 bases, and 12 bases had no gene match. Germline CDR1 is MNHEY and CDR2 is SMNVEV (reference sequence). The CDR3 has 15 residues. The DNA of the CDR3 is TGTGCCAGCACCGACATCGCAGGGGGTGTCACTGAAGCTTTCTTT. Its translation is CASTDIAGGVTEAFF.

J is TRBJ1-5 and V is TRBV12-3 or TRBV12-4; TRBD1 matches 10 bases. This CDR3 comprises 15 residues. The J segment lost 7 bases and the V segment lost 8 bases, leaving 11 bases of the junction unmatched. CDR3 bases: TGTGCCAGCTCTAGCGGGGACAGGGGAAAACAGCCCCAGCATTTT. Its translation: CASSSGDRGKQPQHF.

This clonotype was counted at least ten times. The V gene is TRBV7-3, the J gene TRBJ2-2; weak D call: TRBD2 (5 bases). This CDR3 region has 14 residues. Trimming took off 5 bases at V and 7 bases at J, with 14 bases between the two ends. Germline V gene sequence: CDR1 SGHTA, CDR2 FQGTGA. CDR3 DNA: TGTGCCAGCAGCCCTGGCCCCGGAGGCGGGGAGCTGTTTTTT. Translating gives CASSPGPGGGELFF.

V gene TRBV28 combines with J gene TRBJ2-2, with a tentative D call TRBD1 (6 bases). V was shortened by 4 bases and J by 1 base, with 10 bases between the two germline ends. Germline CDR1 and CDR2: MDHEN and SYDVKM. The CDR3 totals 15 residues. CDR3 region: CASSWSGENTGELFF. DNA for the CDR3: TGTGCCAGCAGTTGGTCAGGGGAGAACACCGGGGAGCTGTTTTTT.

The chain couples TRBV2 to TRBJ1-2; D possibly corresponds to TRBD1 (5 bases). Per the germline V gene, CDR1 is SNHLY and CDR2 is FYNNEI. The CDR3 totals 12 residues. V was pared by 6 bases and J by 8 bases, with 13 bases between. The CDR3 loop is CASSGRDGGYTF. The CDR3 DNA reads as TGTGCCAGCAGCGGCAGGGACGGCGGCTACACCTTC.